Listed here are 14 T cell receptor beta chains from one sample, sequenced in a study of Graves' ophthalmopathy and Graves' hyperthyroidism. Amplification of TCR beta CDR3 regions used RNA transcripts. An initial RT-PCR round employing HTBI primers preceded a second-round multiplex PCR. One entry per CDR3 protein results from TCRdb running MiXCR on the multiplex PCR reads. Here the sample spans about 590,000 distinct CDR3 sequences, just under 40% being singletons. The sample was peripheral blood or thyroid tissue (not recorded which). These receptors were taken from an adult man with Graves' hyperthyroidism.

At least ten counts were recorded for this clonotype. The rearrangement joins TRBV10-3 to TRBJ1-3, with D uncertain. Trimming left V 10 bases short and J 1 base short, with 11 bases between. This CDR3 region has 13 residues. Germline V gene sequence: CDR1 ENHRY, CDR2 SYGVKD. The CDR3 bases are TGTGCCACGCGACGGGAGTCTGGAAACACCATATATTTT. This sequence encodes CATRRESGNTIYF.

Concerning this clonotype: One end of the junction is discordant with germline, which a read error may explain. CDR3 sequence reads: CASSEASGGANVLTF. The CDR3 region has the DNA TGTGCCAGCAGTGAAGCTAGCGGGGGGGCCAACGTCCTGACTTTC. The chain carries TRBV10-2 and TRBJ2-6, with 8 bases that match TRBD2. This CDR3 spans 15 amino acids. Germline V lookup: CDR1 WSHSY, CDR2 SAAADI.

This clonotype was recorded at least ten times. This rearrangement joins TRBV7-8 to TRBJ2-7; 7 nucleotides line up with TRBD1. This CDR3 is 16 amino acids long. Germline CDR1 SGHVS, CDR2 FQNEAQ. The V segment lost 0 bases and the J segment 4 bases; nucleotides outside the gene matches: 9. The CDR3 DNA follows: TGTGCCAGCAGCTTAGCAGGGGGCGCTTCCCTGTACGAGCAGTACTTC. It encodes CASSLAGGASLYEQYF.

This clonotype showed up many times. This chain connects TRBV18 to TRBJ1-2; possible D gene TRBD1, 6 bases. From germline, CDR1 is KGHSH and CDR2 LQKENI. This CDR3 is 13 amino acids long. Trimming removed 3 bases at V and 8 bases at J, with 13 bases between. The CDR3 DNA reads TGTGCCAGCTCACCCGACACAGGGACGGGCTACACCTTC. Its translation is CASSPDTGTGYTF.

This clonotype came up many times. V is TRBV7-9 and J is TRBJ2-2, with D maybe TRBD2 (5 bases). Germline V lookup: CDR1 SEHNR, CDR2 FQNEAQ (reference sequence). V was shortened by 3 bases and J by 1 base, with 12 bases between the two germline ends. This CDR3 comprises 16 residues. The CDR3 region is CASSFGWTENTGELFF. The CDR3 DNA is TGTGCCAGCAGCTTTGGGTGGACTGAGAACACCGGGGAGCTGTTTTTT.

This clonotype appeared many times. This chain joins TRBV20-1 and TRBJ1-5; D remains unclear. The CDR3 is 12 amino acids. V lost 3 bases and J 10 bases, leaving 13 bases between the germline ends. Germline CDR1 and CDR2: DFQATT and SNEGSKA (reference sequence). CDR3 nucleotides: TGCAGTGCTAGTACCACCGGGGAACCCCAGCATTTT. As protein: CSASTTGEPQHF.

This clonotype has a count of ten or more. The chain uses TRBV20-1 and TRBJ2-5, with D hard to call. Germline CDR1 DFQATT, CDR2 SNEGSKA (reference sequence). V was pared by 5 bases and J by 4 bases, with 8 bases between. This CDR3 has 11 amino acids. CDR3 in DNA: TGCAGTGCTCAGATATCAGAGACCCAGTACTTC. This sequence encodes CSAQISETQYF.

The chain carries TRBV12-3 or TRBV12-4 and TRBJ2-5, with D possibly TRBD2 on 6 matching bases. This CDR3 has 15 residues. Trimming took off 8 bases at V and 6 bases at J, with 22 bases between the two ends. The CDR3 bases are TGTGCCAGCGGCCTTTACACCGGGAGATCTAAGACCCAGTACTTC. It is translated as CASGLYTGRSKTQYF.

This clonotype came up a few times. Here the CDR3 DNA reads TGCAGTGCCGCGACTAGCGGCATCGGCACAGATACGCAGTATTTT. This encodes CSAATSGIGTDTQYF. V gene TRBV20-1 combines with J gene TRBJ2-3; TRBD2 matches at 9 bases. V shed 6 bases, J shed 1 base, and the junction held 8 bases outside the gene matches. The CDR3 loop spans 15 amino acids. In germline, CDR1 is DFQATT, CDR2 SNEGSKA (reference sequence).

This clonotype has a handful of counts. The chain joins TRBV6-5 to TRBJ2-3; 10 nucleotides align to TRBD1. The germline gives CDR1 MNHEY, CDR2 SVGAGI. The CDR3 is 15 residues long. V was clipped by 5 bases and J by 6 bases; unmatched bases: 8. The CDR3 nucleotides read TGTGCCAGCAGTAGGGACAGGGGAGGATGGGATACGCAGTATTTT. This encodes CASSRDRGGWDTQYF.

The rearrangement joins TRBV5-1 to TRBJ2-2; 11 bases are shared with TRBD2. The CDR3 spans 16 residues. Germline V CDR1 and CDR2: SGHRS, YFSETQ. J gave up 5 bases and V 4 bases, and 7 bases lay outside the gene matches. The CDR3 reads CASSPLAGGWTGELFF. The CDR3, as DNA: TGCGCCAGCAGCCCCCTAGCGGGGGGCTGGACCGGGGAGCTGTTTTTT.

This clonotype was seen repeatedly, ten times or more. The V gene is TRBV25-1, the J gene TRBJ2-7; D perhaps matches TRBD2 (5 bases). In germline, CDR1 is MGHDK, CDR2 SYGVNS. V shed 5 bases and J shed 7 bases, with 9 bases lying between them. This CDR3 contains 11 residues. CDR3 bases: TGTGCCAGCAGTCGGGGTTGGGAGCAGTACTTC. Encoded protein: CASSRGWEQYF.

This clonotype occurred many times. This chain links TRBV6-1 with TRBJ1-1; 10 nucleotides align to TRBD1. Trimming cost V 4 bases and J 3 bases; bases outside gene matches: 5. The CDR3 length is 15 residues. Germline V gene data show CDR1 as MNHNS and CDR2 as SASEGT. CDR3 coding DNA: TGTGCCAGCAGTGCAGGGGGGACAGGGGACACTGAAGCTTTCTTT. It translates to CASSAGGTGDTEAFF.

This chain connects TRBV18 to TRBJ1-6; no reliable D call. The CDR3 runs to 15 residues. Per the germline V gene, CDR1 is KGHSH and CDR2 is LQKENI. V was cut by 3 bases and J by 7 bases, with 13 bases left in between. CDR3 nucleotides: TGTGCCAGCTCACCTCGAGACTCATTAAATTCACCCCTCCACTTT. Amino acid sequence: CASSPRDSLNSPLHF.